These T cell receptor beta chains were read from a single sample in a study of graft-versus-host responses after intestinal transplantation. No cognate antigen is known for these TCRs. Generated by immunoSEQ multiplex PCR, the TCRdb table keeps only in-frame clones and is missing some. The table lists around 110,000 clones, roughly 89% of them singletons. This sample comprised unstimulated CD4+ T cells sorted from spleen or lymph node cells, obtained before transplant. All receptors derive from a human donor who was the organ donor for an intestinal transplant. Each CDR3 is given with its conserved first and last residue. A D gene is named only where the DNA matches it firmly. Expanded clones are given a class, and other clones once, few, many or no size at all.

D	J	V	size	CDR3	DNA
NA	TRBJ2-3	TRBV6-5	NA	CASSPPGDTQYF	TGTGCCAGCAGTCCCCCTGGCGATACGCAGTATTTT
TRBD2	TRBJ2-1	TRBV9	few	CASSVGGSGGYNEQFF	TGTGCCAGCAGCGTGGGGGGGAGCGGAGGCTACAATGAGCAGTTCTTC
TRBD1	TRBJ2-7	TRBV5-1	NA	CASSLAPGQGYEQYF	TGCGCCAGCAGCTTGGCACCGGGACAGGGCTACGAGCAGTACTTC
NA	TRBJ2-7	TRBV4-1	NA	CASSRLWPTGEGYEQYF	TGCGCCAGCAGCCGCCTCTGGCCGACAGGGGAGGGCTACGAGCAGTACTTC
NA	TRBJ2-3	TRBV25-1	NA	CASSPPQGATDTQYF	TGTGCCAGCAGCCCTCCACAGGGAGCCACAGATACGCAGTATTTT
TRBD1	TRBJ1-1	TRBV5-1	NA	CASSLGTANTEAFF	TGCGCCAGCAGCCTTGGGACAGCTAACACTGAAGCTTTCTTT
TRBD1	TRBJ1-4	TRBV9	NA	CASSPRTGSGATNEKLFF	TGTGCCAGCAGCCCCCGGACAGGGAGTGGGGCAACTAATGAAAAACTGTTTTTT
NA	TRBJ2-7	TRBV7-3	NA	CASSLLRGATYEQYF	TGTGCCAGCAGCTTACTAAGGGGGGCGACCTACGAGCAGTACTTC
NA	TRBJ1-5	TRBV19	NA	CASRRTHSNQPQHF	TGTGCCAGTAGACGTACACATAGCAATCAGCCCCAGCATTTT
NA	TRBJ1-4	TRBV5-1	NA	CASSLAGMGEEKLFF	TGCGCCAGCAGCTTGGCCGGGATGGGAGAGGAAAAACTGTTTTTT
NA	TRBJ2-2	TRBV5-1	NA	CASSLTLDSNTGELFF	TGCGCCAGCAGCTTGACCCTGGACAGTAACACCGGGGAGCTGTTTTTT
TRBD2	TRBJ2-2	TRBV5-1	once	CASSLEGLDPGELFF	TGCGCCAGCAGCTTGGAGGGACTAGACCCCGGGGAGCTGTTTTTT
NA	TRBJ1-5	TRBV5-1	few	CASSRDGNQPQHF	TGCGCCAGCAGCCGGGACGGCAATCAGCCCCAGCATTTT
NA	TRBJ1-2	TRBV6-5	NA	CASRTGYSANYGYTF	TGTGCCAGCAGGACAGGTTACTCCGCTAACTATGGCTACACCTTC
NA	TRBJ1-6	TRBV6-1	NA	CASRPPQGRRSPLHF	TGTGCCAGCAGACCTCCCCAGGGAAGAAGGTCACCCCTCCACTTT
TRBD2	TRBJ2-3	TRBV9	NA	CASSVASPGGSGDTQYF	TGTGCCAGCAGCGTAGCCAGCCCGGGGGGGAGTGGAGATACGCAGTATTTT
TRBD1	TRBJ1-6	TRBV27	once	CASRRVGDRERWGPYNSPLHF	TGTGCCAGCAGGAGAGTAGGGGACAGGGAACGGTGGGGACCCTATAATTCACCCCTCCACTTT
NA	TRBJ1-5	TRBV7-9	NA	CASSLSSGQPQHF	TGTGCCAGCAGCTTGAGTTCGGGACAGCCCCAGCATTTT
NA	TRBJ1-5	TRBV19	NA	CASSIEAGGQPQHF	TGTGCCAGTAGTATAGAGGCGGGGGGGCAGCCCCAGCATTTT
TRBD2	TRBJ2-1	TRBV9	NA	CASSVGLAGYNEQFF	TGTGCCAGCAGCGTAGGACTAGCGGGGTACAATGAGCAGTTCTTC
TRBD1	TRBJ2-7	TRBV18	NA	CASSSGQGRYEQYF	TGTGCCAGCTCGTCCGGACAGGGAAGATACGAGCAGTACTTC
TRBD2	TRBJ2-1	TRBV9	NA	CASSVLAGGRGEQFF	TGTGCCAGCAGCGTCCTAGCGGGAGGTCGAGGTGAGCAGTTCTTC
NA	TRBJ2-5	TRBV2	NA	CASLLGVQETQYF	TGTGCCAGTCTCCTGGGGGTACAAGAGACCCAGTACTTC
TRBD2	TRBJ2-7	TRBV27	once	CASSSTSGTYEQYF	TGTGCCAGCAGTTCGACTAGCGGGACCTACGAGCAGTACTTC
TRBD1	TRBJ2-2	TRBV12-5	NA	CASGLARSRDRGGGLFF	TGTGCTAGTGGTTTGGCCCGGTCCCGGGACAGGGGCGGGGGGCTGTTTTTT
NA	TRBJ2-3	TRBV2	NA	CASRGKDGITDTQYF	TGTGCCAGCAGAGGGAAGGACGGAATCACAGATACGCAGTATTTT
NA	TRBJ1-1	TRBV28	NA	CASSLWLPNTEAFF	TGTGCCAGCAGTTTATGGCTACCGAACACTGAAGCTTTCTTT
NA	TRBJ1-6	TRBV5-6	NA	CASRADGGYNSPLHF	TGTGCCAGCAGGGCTGACGGGGGATATAATTCACCCCTCCACTTT
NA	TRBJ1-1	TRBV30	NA	CAWTTGHMNTEAFF	TGTGCCTGGACCACGGGACACATGAACACTGAAGCTTTCTTT
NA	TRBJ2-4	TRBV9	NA	CASSSPPGDIVKNIQYF	TGTGCCAGCAGCTCCCCCCCCGGGGATATAGTCAAAAACATTCAGTACTTC
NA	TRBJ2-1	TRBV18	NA	CASSPPSAEQFF	TGTGCCAGCTCACCACCATCAGCTGAGCAGTTCTTC
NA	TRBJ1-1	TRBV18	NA	CASSPRQLNTEAFF	TGTGCCAGCTCACCACGACAGCTAAACACTGAAGCTTTCTTT
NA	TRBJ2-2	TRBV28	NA	CASKQGGTGELFF	TGTGCCAGCAAACAGGGCGGCACCGGGGAGCTGTTTTTT
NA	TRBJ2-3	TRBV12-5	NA	CASGWGRGPDTQYF	TGTGCTAGTGGTTGGGGACGGGGTCCAGATACGCAGTATTTT
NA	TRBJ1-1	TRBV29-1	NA	CSARDVRTEAFF	TGCAGCGCCCGGGACGTCCGCACTGAAGCTTTCTTT
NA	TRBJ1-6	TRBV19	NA	CASSRLNNSPLHF	TGTGCCAGTAGTCGACTGAATAATTCACCCCTCCACTTT
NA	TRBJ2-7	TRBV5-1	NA	CASSLVAGAYEQYF	TGCGCCAGCAGCTTGGTGGCAGGGGCGTACGAGCAGTACTTC
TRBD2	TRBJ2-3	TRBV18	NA	CASSLGSSGSADTQYF	TGTGCCAGCTCACTGGGGAGTAGCGGGAGTGCAGATACGCAGTATTTT
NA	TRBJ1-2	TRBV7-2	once	CASSHFLGFCTF	TGTGCCAGCAGCCACTTTCTCGGGTTCTGCACCTTC
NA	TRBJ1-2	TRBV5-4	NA	CASSPVEGSYGYTF	TGTGCCAGCAGCCCGGTGGAGGGGTCCTATGGCTACACCTTC
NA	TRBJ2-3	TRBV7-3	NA	CSSSGDTDTQYF	TGTTCAAGCTCCGGGGACACAGATACGCAGTATTTT
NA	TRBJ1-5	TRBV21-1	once	CASVQGDEGRHQPQHF	TGTGCCAGCGTCCAGGGGGATGAGGGCCGGCATCAGCCCCAGCATTTT
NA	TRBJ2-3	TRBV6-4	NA	CASSYPRTFQQYF	TGTGCCAGCAGTTACCCCCGGACCTTTCAGCAGTATTTT
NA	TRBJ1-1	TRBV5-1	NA	CASSRSGGPNTEAFF	TGCGCCAGCAGCCGGAGTGGGGGGCCGAACACTGAAGCTTTCTTT
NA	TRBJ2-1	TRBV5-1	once	CASSPGLASYNEQFF	TGCGCCAGCAGCCCGGGACTCGCCTCCTACAATGAGCAGTTCTTC
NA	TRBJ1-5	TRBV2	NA	CASSEFPNQPQHF	TGTGCCAGCAGTGAATTCCCTAATCAGCCCCAGCATTTT
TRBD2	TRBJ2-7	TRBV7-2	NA	CASSLEIASGGAGYEQYF	TGTGCCAGCAGCTTAGAAATAGCTAGCGGGGGGGCCGGGTACGAGCAGTACTTC
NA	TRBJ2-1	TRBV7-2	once	CASSFESRNEQFF	TGTGCCAGCAGCTTCGAGTCCCGCAATGAGCAGTTCTTC
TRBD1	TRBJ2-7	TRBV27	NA	CASGRDRGYEQYF	TGTGCCAGCGGCCGGGACAGGGGCTACGAGCAGTACTTC
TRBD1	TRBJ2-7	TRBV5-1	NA	CASRRDRNYEQYF	TGCGCCAGCAGACGGGACAGGAACTACGAGCAGTACTTC
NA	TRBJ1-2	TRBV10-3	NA	CAISDNYGYTF	TGTGCCATCAGTGACAACTATGGCTACACCTTC